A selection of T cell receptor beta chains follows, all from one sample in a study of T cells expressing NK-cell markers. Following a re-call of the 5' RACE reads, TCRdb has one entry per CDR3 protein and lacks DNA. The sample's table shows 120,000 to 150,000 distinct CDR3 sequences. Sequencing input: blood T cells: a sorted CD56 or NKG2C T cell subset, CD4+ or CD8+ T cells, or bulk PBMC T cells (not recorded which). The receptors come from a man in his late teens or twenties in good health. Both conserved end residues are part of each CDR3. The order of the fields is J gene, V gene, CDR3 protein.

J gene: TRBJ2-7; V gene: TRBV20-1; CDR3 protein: CSAPGTGALYEQYF
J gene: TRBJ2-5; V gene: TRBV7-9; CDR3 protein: CASSPFVSVEETQYF
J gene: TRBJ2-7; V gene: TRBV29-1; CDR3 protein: CSVQPGTDFYEQYF
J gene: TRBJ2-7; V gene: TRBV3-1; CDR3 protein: CASSQESGAFPYEQYF
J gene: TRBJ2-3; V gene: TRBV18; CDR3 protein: CASSPGENTDTQYF
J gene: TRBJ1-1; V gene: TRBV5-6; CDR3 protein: CASSLVGAGTEAFF
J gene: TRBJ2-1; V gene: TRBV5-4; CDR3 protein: CASSNRDYSGNEQFF
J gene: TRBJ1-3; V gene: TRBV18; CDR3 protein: CASSPGRLNSGNTIYF
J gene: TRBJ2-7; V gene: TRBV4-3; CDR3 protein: CASSQDRRREGEQYF
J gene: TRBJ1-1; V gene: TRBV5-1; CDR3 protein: CASSGRDSTVPGGAFF
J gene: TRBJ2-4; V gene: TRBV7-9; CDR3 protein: CASSRPNEEAVQYF
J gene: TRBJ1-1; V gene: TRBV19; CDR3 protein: CASSIAPGPNTEAFF
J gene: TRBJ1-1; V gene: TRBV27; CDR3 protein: CASSSTPWGAEAFF
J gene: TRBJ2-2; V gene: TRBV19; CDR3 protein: CASSSPVQGNTGELFF
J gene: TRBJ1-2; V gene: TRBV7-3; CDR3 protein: CASSPAGNYGYTF
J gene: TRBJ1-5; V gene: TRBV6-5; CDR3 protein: CASSYSEREPQHF
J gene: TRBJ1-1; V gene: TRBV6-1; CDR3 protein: CASRPPFAVEAFF
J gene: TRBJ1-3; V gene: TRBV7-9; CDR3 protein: CASSLASMGNTIYF
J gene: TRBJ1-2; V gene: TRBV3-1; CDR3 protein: CASSQARRVDYGYTF
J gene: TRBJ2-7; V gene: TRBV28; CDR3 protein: CASSLWKPESEQYF
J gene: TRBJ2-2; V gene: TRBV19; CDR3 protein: CASIIGGSNTGELFF
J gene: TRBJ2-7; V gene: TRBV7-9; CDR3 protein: CASSSWAESRDEQYF
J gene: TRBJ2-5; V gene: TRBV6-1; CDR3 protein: CASRDRDSYQETQYF
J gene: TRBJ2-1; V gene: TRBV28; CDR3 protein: CASSFGSSYNEQFF
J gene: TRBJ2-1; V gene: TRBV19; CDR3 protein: CASSSPVSQFF
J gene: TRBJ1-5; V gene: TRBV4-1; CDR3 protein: CASSQDAGGVGQPQHF
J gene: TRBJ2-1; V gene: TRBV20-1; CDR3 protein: CSATPREWVLNEQFF
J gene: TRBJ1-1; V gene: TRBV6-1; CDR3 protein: CASSETAMNTEAFF
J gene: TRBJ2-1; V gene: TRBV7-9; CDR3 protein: CASSLGSVYNEQFF
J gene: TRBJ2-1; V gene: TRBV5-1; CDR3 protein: CASSLKVTSGRDNEQFF